This T cell receptor beta chain was captured by sequencing in a study of blood T cell repertoires in COVID-19. Study-wide background: Nucleic acid was either cDNA or gDNA, and it came from T cells, B-cell-depleted T cells, or PBMCs.

Methods used by the authors: Amplification of reference gene primers provided the estimated nucleated cell counts. Profiled with immunoSEQ multiplex PCR; TCRdb holds only in-frame clones, not every one. The V and J calls and clone size are taken from that table; D and trimming were inferred from the DNA. The sample yields some 320,000 clones, about 91% seen once. Germline CDR1 SGHTA, CDR2 FQGNSA. The length of the CDR3 is 15 residues. Trimming removed 2 bases from V and 8 bases from J; junction bases left unmatched: 5. J is TRBJ1-4 and V is TRBV7-2, with 10 bases lining up with TRBD1. The sample comprised peripheral blood. The source is a woman aged 25 to 39 who had recovered from COVID-19. In nucleotides, the CDR3 is TGTGCCAGCAGCTTAAACGGACAGGGGGACGAAAAACTGTTTTTT. Encoded protein: CASSLNGQGDEKLFF. The whole variable domain, filled in from reference TRBV7-2 and TRBJ1-4, reads GAGVSQSPSNKVTEKGKDVELRCDPISGHTALYWYRQSLGQGLEFLIYFQGNSAPDKSGLPSDRFSAERTGGSVSTLTIQRTQQEDSAVYLCASSLNGQGDEKLFFGSGTQLSVL.